The rows below give T cell receptor beta chains drawn from one sample of a study of blood T cell repertoires in COVID-19. Profiled with immunoSEQ multiplex PCR; TCRdb holds only in-frame clones, not every one. The table records 250,000 to 400,000 clones, 70% to 90% of them present only once. Source material: peripheral blood. All receptors derive from a woman aged 25-40 years with COVID-19, enrolled during active disease. CDR3s include the opening cysteine and the closing phenylalanine or tryptophan. D genes are given only for firm matches. A clone size is listed for some rows: how often the clone was seen (once, few, many), or a class if it is expanded.

d_call	j_call	clone_size	v_call	cdr3_aa	cdr3_nt
TRBD2	TRBJ2-5	.	TRBV2	CASDRLAGGGAQYF	TGTGCCAGCGACCGACTAGCGGGGGGCGGGGCCCAGTACTTC
.	TRBJ2-7	.	TRBV4-1	CASSQSNTVNYEQYF	TGCGCCAGCAGCCAGTCAAATACAGTGAACTACGAGCAGTACTTC
.	TRBJ1-6	once	TRBV19	CASSPVSGGIGSPLHF	TGTGCCAGTAGTCCCGTAAGTGGGGGGATAGGTTCACCCCTCCACTTT
.	TRBJ1-5	once	TRBV6-2/TRBV6-3	CASSYSGQTNQPQHF	TGTGCCAGCAGTTACTCGGGCCAGACCAATCAGCCCCAGCATTTT
.	TRBJ1-6	.	TRBV4-2	CASSQDHQGLNSPLHF	TGTGCCAGCAGCCAAGATCATCAGGGGCTAAATTCACCCCTCCACTTT
.	TRBJ1-1	.	TRBV11-3	CASSTGGEGEAFF	TGTGCCAGCAGCACCGGGGGGGAAGGTGAAGCTTTCTTT
.	TRBJ2-1	.	TRBV14	CASSQGGQREQFF	TGTGCCAGCAGCCAAGGGGGGCAGAGAGAGCAGTTCTTC
TRBD1	TRBJ2-1	.	TRBV7-2	CAGQGNLINEQFF	TGTGCCGGACAGGGTAATTTGATTAATGAGCAGTTCTTC
TRBD1	TRBJ2-1	.	TRBV27	CASWTGGRSYVLSYNEQFF	TGTGCCAGCTGGACAGGGGGCAGATCGTATGTCCTTTCCTACAATGAGCAGTTCTTC
.	TRBJ1-6	.	TRBV7-8	CASSSSRVRNSPLHF	TGTGCCAGCAGCTCCTCCCGGGTGCGTAATTCACCCCTCCACTTT
TRBD1	TRBJ1-1	.	TRBV2	CASSEGWDRQEAFF	TGTGCCAGCAGTGAAGGGTGGGACAGACAGGAAGCTTTCTTT
.	TRBJ1-1	.	TRBV4-1	CASSQHSGVNTEAFF	TGCGCCAGCAGCCAACATTCAGGGGTGAACACTGAAGCTTTCTTT
TRBD1	TRBJ1-5	.	TRBV7-9	CASSSGTGGVVGNQPQHF	TGTGCCAGCAGCTCCGGGACAGGGGGCGTCGTGGGCAATCAGCCCCAGCATTTT
.	TRBJ2-3	.	TRBV18	CASSPDSTSTDTQYF	TGTGCCAGCTCACCGGACAGTACTAGCACAGATACGCAGTATTTT
TRBD1	TRBJ1-2	.	TRBV5-4	CASSERQGRNYGYTF	TGTGCCAGCAGCGAAAGACAGGGGCGCAACTATGGCTACACCTTC
.	TRBJ2-1	.	TRBV13	CASGGGVYNEQFF	TGTGCCAGCGGCGGCGGGGTCTACAATGAGCAGTTCTTC
TRBD1	TRBJ1-5	.	TRBV6-9	CASSLHTEFGTGDNQPQHF	TGTGCCAGCAGTCTACATACAGAATTCGGGACAGGGGACAATCAGCCCCAGCATTTT
TRBD1	TRBJ1-2	few	TRBV27	CASSPGGGPNYGYTF	TGTGCCAGCAGTCCAGGGGGAGGCCCTAACTATGGCTACACCTTC
.	TRBJ1-5	.	TRBV29-1	CSVGPARGQPQHF	TGCAGCGTTGGTCCCGCGAGAGGTCAGCCCCAGCATTTT
.	TRBJ2-2	.	TRBV7-2	CASSRDSNTGELFF	TGTGCCAGCAGCAGGGACTCCAACACCGGGGAGCTGTTTTTT
TRBD1	TRBJ1-5	.	TRBV20-1	CSASRDRNNNQPQHF	TGCAGTGCTAGTAGGGACAGAAACAATAATCAGCCCCAGCATTTT
.	TRBJ1-4	.	TRBV15	CATSISGRAEKLFF	TGTGCCACCAGCATTTCAGGGCGTGCTGAAAAACTGTTTTTT
TRBD1	TRBJ2-3	.	TRBV5-1	CASSSDRAADTQYF	TGCGCCAGCAGCTCCGACAGGGCTGCAGATACGCAGTATTTT
.	TRBJ1-6	.	TRBV6-2/TRBV6-3	CASSYALNSPLHF	TGTGCCAGCAGTTACGCGCTTAATTCACCCCTCCACTTT
TRBD1	TRBJ1-2	.	TRBV29-1	CSVTGDGYTF	TGCAGCGTAACAGGGGATGGCTACACCTTC
.	TRBJ1-4	.	TRBV10-2	CASSESMPGRGTNEKLFF	TGCGCCAGCAGTGAGTCGATGCCCGGGAGGGGAACTAATGAAAAACTGTTTTTT
.	TRBJ1-4	.	TRBV6-5	CASKSRDNNEKLFF	TGTGCCAGCAAGAGTAGGGACAATAATGAAAAACTGTTTTTT
.	TRBJ2-3	.	TRBV7-8	CASSLDRWRADTQYF	TGTGCCAGCAGCTTAGATAGGTGGAGGGCAGATACGCAGTATTTT
.	TRBJ1-1	.	TRBV28	CASSSPAGSTFF	TGTGCCAGCAGTTCCCCGGCGGGATCGACTTTCTTT
TRBD1	TRBJ1-2	.	TRBV6-2/TRBV6-3	CASSQWTGITF	TGTGCCAGCAGTCAATGGACAGGTATCACCTTC
TRBD2	TRBJ2-7	.	TRBV9	CASSVWDYPYEQYF	TGTGCCAGCAGCGTTTGGGACTATCCCTACGAGCAGTACTTC
TRBD1	TRBJ1-2	.	TRBV9	CASSSPGQGVLSGYTF	TGTGCCAGCAGCTCACCGGGACAGGGGGTTTTGAGCGGCTACACCTTC
TRBD1	TRBJ2-2	few	TRBV6-6	CASGGTGGNRELFF	TGTGCCAGCGGTGGGACAGGGGGCAATCGGGAGCTGTTTTTT
TRBD1	TRBJ1-4	.	TRBV25-1	CASSELGQGVEKLFF	TGTGCCAGCAGTGAATTGGGACAGGGAGTAGAGAAACTGTTTTTT
TRBD1	TRBJ1-3	.	TRBV3-1/TRBV3-2	CASSLRQGAPGNTIYF	TGTGCCAGCAGCCTTAGACAGGGGGCGCCTGGAAACACCATATATTTT
.	TRBJ1-1	.	TRBV7-6	CASSLGSGFTTEAFF	TGTGCCAGCAGCTTAGGATCAGGGTTTACCACTGAAGCTTTCTTT
.	TRBJ2-4	.	TRBV29-1	CSVERLAKNIQYF	TGCAGCGTTGAAAGACTAGCCAAAAACATTCAGTACTTC
TRBD1	TRBJ1-2	once	TRBV9	CASSVGTGGGLSNYGYTF	TGTGCCAGCAGCGTAGGAACAGGGGGCGGTCTTTCTAACTATGGCTACACCTTC
.	TRBJ1-2	.	TRBV9	CASSVGTHLRSNYGYTF	TGTGCCAGCAGCGTTGGGACTCACCTCAGGAGTAACTATGGCTACACCTTC
.	TRBJ1-4	.	TRBV11-2	CASTGGGAVGEKLFF	TGTGCCAGCACCGGCGGAGGGGCTGTGGGCGAAAAACTGTTTTTT
TRBD1	TRBJ1-5	.	TRBV25-1	CASSLGGSQPQHF	TGTGCCAGCAGTTTAGGGGGCAGTCAGCCCCAGCATTTT
TRBD1	TRBJ1-1	.	TRBV14	CASSHSGTGANTEAFF	TGTGCCAGCAGCCATTCAGGGACAGGGGCGAACACTGAAGCTTTCTTT
TRBD1	TRBJ1-2	.	TRBV6-5	CASRMLQGDGYTF	TGTGCCAGCAGGATGCTACAGGGGGATGGCTACACCTTC
TRBD1	TRBJ1-2	.	TRBV5-4	CASSLAADRGGGYTF	TGTGCCAGCAGCTTGGCCGCAGACAGGGGTGGCGGCTACACCTTC
TRBD1	TRBJ1-1	once	TRBV5-1	CASSIRQGTEAFF	TGCGCCAGCAGCATTCGACAGGGGACTGAAGCTTTCTTT
.	TRBJ1-2	.	TRBV3-1/TRBV3-2	CASSQPGQNNYGYTF	TGTGCCAGCAGCCAACCTGGACAGAATAACTATGGCTACACCTTC
TRBD2	TRBJ2-2	.	TRBV23-1	CASSPPGTSGGLSTGELFF	TGCGCCAGCAGTCCGCCCGGGACTAGCGGGGGGCTTAGCACCGGGGAGCTGTTTTTT
TRBD1	TRBJ2-1	once	TRBV27	CASSLSTGGFNEQFF	TGTGCCAGCAGTTTATCGACAGGGGGCTTTAATGAGCAGTTCTTC
.	TRBJ1-1	.	TRBV6-2/TRBV6-3	CASSFWGESMNTEAFF	TGTGCCAGCAGTTTTTGGGGAGAGTCAATGAACACTGAAGCTTTCTTT